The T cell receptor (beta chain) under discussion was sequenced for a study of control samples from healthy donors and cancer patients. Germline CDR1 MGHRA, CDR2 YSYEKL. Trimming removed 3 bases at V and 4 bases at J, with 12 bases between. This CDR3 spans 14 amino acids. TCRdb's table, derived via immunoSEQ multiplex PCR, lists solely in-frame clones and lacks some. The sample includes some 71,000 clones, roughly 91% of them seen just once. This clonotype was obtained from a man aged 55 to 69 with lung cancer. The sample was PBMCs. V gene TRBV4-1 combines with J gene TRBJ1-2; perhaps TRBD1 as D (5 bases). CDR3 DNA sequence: TGCGCCAGCAGCCAGGATGGGGGGGGCTATGGCTACACCTTC. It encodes CASSQDGGGYGYTF.